Each of the 20 T cell receptor beta chains below was sequenced from the same sample in a study of CD8 T cells in ankylosing spondylitis. TCRdb reprocessed the 5' RACE reads via MiXCR and lists one record per CDR3 protein. The sample lists about 270,000 distinct CDR3 sequences; more than 25% were seen once. The material sequenced was blood, either unsorted or a sorted T cell fraction (not recorded which). These receptors all come from a male donor with ankylosing spondylitis or in good health (not recorded which).

This CDR3 reads CASSEWQGAETQYF. The CDR3, as DNA: TGCGCCAGCAGTGAGTGGCAGGGGGCTGAGACCCAGTACTTC. The J gene is TRBJ2-5, the V gene TRBV10-1, with 8 positions matching TRBD1. Germline CDR1 and CDR2: WNHNN and SYGVQD (reference sequence). CDR3 length equals 14 residues. Trimming removed 1 base from V and 5 bases from J; junction bases left unmatched: 3.

This clonotype was found once. The chain recombines TRBV10-2 with TRBJ1-2; 8 bases fit TRBD1. Unmatched junction bases numbered 4, after V lost 8 bases and J lost 8 bases. Germline-derived CDR1 and CDR2 are WSHSY and SAAADI. CDR3 length: 11 residues. DNA of the CDR3: TGCGCCAGCGGCAGGGGGCGCGGCTACACCTTC. This translates into CASGRGRGYTF.

This chain joins TRBV20-1 and TRBJ2-2, with TRBD1 identical over 8 bases. The V segment lost 6 bases and the J segment 3 bases; nucleotides outside the gene matches: 12. Germline V gene data show CDR1 as DFQATT and CDR2 as SNEGSKA (reference sequence). CDR3 length equals 16 residues. The CDR3 here is CSARTGEQGDTGELFF. The CDR3 coding sequence is TGCAGTGCCAGAACGGGAGAACAGGGGGACACCGGGGAGCTGTTTTTT.

This clonotype was seen many times. This chain uses TRBV20-1 with TRBJ2-3, with no clear D. Germline V lookup: CDR1 DFQATT, CDR2 SNEGSKA (reference sequence). The CDR3 is 13 amino acids. V was pared by 3 bases and J by 0 bases, with 7 bases between. CDR3 loop: CSASRSSTDTQYF. CDR3 in DNA: TGCAGTGCTAGCCGATCTAGCACAGATACGCAGTATTTT.

There are a few counts of this clonotype. This chain uses TRBV6-5 with TRBJ2-1; 8 bases fit TRBD1. Looked up from germline, CDR1 is MNHEY and CDR2 is SVGAGI. The junction had 6 bases not matched to a gene; V was cut back by 4 bases and J by 4 bases. CDR3 length equals 15 residues. The CDR3 DNA is TGTGCCAGCAGTTCTCAGGGGGCCCAATACAATGAGCAGTTCTTC. Translation gives CASSSQGAQYNEQFF.

This clonotype has more than one count but fewer than ten. The J gene is TRBJ1-2, the V gene TRBV7-6; 9 bases fit TRBD1. This CDR3 comprises 15 residues. J gave up 5 bases and V 3 bases, and 7 bases lay outside the gene matches. CDR1 SGHVS and CDR2 FNYEAQ come from the germline V gene. The CDR3 region has the DNA TGTGCCAGCAGCTTTAGGGGACAGGGAGCGTATGGCTACACCTTC. It translates to CASSFRGQGAYGYTF.

This rearrangement joins TRBV15 to TRBJ2-1; D is perhaps TRBD1 (5 bases). Trimming pared 4 bases from V and 4 bases from J, leaving 8 bases between. Germline CDR1 LNHNV, CDR2 YYDKDF (reference sequence). The CDR3 has 13 residues. CDR3 bases: TGTGCCACCAGCACAGGGCAGTACAATGAGCAGTTCTTC. Translation gives CATSTGQYNEQFF.

The table lists this clonotype with a few counts. The DNA of the CDR3 is TGTGCCACCCAACGTTTCGCCGGGGAGCTGTTTTTT. Encoded protein: CATQRFAGELFF. The chain employs TRBV6-2 or TRBV6-3 and TRBJ2-2, with D unclear. The CDR3 is made up of 12 amino acids. V was clipped by 10 bases and J by 6 bases, with 12 bases between them. Germline values: CDR1 MNHEY, CDR2 SVGEGT.

This sequence joins TRBV12-3 or TRBV12-4 and TRBJ2-5; tentative D call: TRBD1 (6 bases). The ends were cut back, 6 bases at V and 1 base at J, with 12 bases in the middle. This CDR3 spans 14 amino acids. The CDR3 spells CASSERTAQETQYF. As DNA, the CDR3 is TGTGCCAGCAGCGAACGGACAGCCCAAGAGACCCAGTACTTC.

The chain links TRBV11-2 to TRBJ2-7; 10 bases match TRBD1. Trimming removed 5 bases from V and 1 base from J; junction bases left unmatched: 5. From germline, CDR1 is SGHAT and CDR2 FQNNGV. There are 15 residues in the CDR3. CDR3 loop: CASSPPGQGSYEQYF. The CDR3 coding sequence is TGTGCCAGCAGCCCACCGGGACAGGGGTCCTACGAGCAGTACTTC.

This chain uses TRBV24-1 with TRBJ2-1; D is undetermined. The CDR3 is 17 amino acids. CDR1 is KGHDR, CDR2 SFDVKD, per germline. With 4 bases removed from V and 5 bases from J, the gap between germline ends came to 20 bases. CDR3: CATSDPNTSPRNNEQFF. The DNA for the CDR3 is TGTGCCACCAGTGACCCAAATACAAGCCCCCGCAACAATGAGCAGTTCTTC.

The chain combines TRBV10-1 with TRBJ2-3, with a tentative D call TRBD1 (6 bases). Germline V gene data show CDR1 as WNHNN and CDR2 as SYGVQD (reference sequence). Trimming left V 10 bases short and J 2 bases short, with 22 bases between. The CDR3 consists of 16 residues. This CDR3 is CAKLNGWWGHTDTQYF. In DNA, the CDR3 is TGCGCCAAACTCAACGGGTGGTGGGGGCACACAGATACGCAGTATTTT.

A few counts support this clonotype. The chain carries TRBV12-3 or TRBV12-4 and TRBJ2-4; the D is unclear. V shed 6 bases and J shed 1 base, with 19 bases lying between them. The CDR3 contains 17 residues. The CDR3 coding sequence is TGTGCCAGCAGCCCCCGCGGTGTTTGGGGTGCCAAAAACATTCAGTACTTC. Translation gives CASSPRGVWGAKNIQYF.

The V call is TRBV29-1, the J call TRBJ1-4; a weak D match, TRBD1 (5 bases). The CDR3 extends over 14 amino acids. Germline values: CDR1 SQVTM, CDR2 ANQGSEA. Deletions cut 4 bases from V and 4 bases from J, with 13 bases between. Written as DNA, the CDR3 is TGCAGCGTTGCCTACGGGGGTGTTAATGAAAAACTGTTTTTT. Protein product: CSVAYGGVNEKLFF.

This clonotype was found a few times. The V and J genes are TRBV28 and TRBJ1-1, with 8 positions matching TRBD1. The V and J ends lost 4 bases and 4 bases, in that order; junction bases with no gene match: 5. The germline V gene has CDR1 MDHEN and CDR2 SYDVKM. The CDR3 sequence is 14 residues long. The CDR3 DNA reads TGTGCCAGCAGTTCGGACAGGGACCGCACTGAAGCTTTCTTT. Translating gives CASSSDRDRTEAFF.

This clonotype was detected a few times. The chain links TRBV7-6 to TRBJ2-3, with D possibly called TRBD1 or TRBD2 (5 bases each). CDR1 and CDR2 from the germline V gene are SGHVS and FNYEAQ. The CDR3 has 15 residues. Between the trimmed V and J ends, which lost 1 base and 2 bases, there was a span of 10 bases. CDR3 nucleotide sequence: TGTGCCAGCAGCTTAGTCGGGGACCTCACAGATACGCAGTATTTT. Translation gives CASSLVGDLTDTQYF.

This clonotype was seen only a few times. This chain uses TRBV6-1 with TRBJ1-5; D is possibly TRBD1 (5 bases). The V gene lost 5 bases and the J gene lost 0 bases, with 8 bases spanning the gap. This CDR3 comprises 14 residues. Germline V gives CDR1 MNHNS, CDR2 SASEGT. The CDR3 region has the DNA TGTGCCAGCAGTAGGGACGGTAGCAATCAGCCCCAGCATTTT. Protein: CASSRDGSNQPQHF.

The chain couples TRBV4-2 to TRBJ2-5; TRBD2 matches at 9 bases. The CDR3 is 17 residues long. The germline gives CDR1 LGHNA, CDR2 YNFKEQ. The V and J ends lost 1 base and 5 bases, in that order; junction bases with no gene match: 11. CDR3 DNA sequence: TGTGCCAGCAGCCAAGGTTCCGCGGGGGGGCAGGGTGAGACCCAGTACTTC. It yields the protein CASSQGSAGGQGETQYF.

The chain couples TRBV11-1 to TRBJ2-3; D may be TRBD2 (5 bases). Germline-derived CDR1 and CDR2 are SGHAT and FQDESV (reference sequence). Trimming pared 6 bases from V and 0 bases from J, leaving 16 bases between. This CDR3 region has 16 residues. The CDR3 coding sequence is TGTGCCAGCAGGGAAATGGGAAGGACTAGCACAGATACGCAGTATTTT. Translation: CASREMGRTSTDTQYF.

The sample holds one count of this clonotype. V is TRBV2 and J is TRBJ2-7, with D possibly matching TRBD1 (5 bases). Germline V lookup: CDR1 SNHLY, CDR2 FYNNEI. The CDR3 consists of 12 residues. V shed 6 bases and J shed 8 bases, with 14 bases lying between them. In DNA form, the CDR3 reads TGTGCCAGCAGGGGGCAGGGCAGACAGCAGTACTTC. This gives the protein CASRGQGRQQYF.